The rows below give T cell receptor beta chains drawn from one sample of a study of cytomegalovirus exposure and HLA in healthy donors. Some clones are missing from TCRdb's copy, which holds only in-frame ones; the method was immunoSEQ multiplex PCR. The table shows 160,000 or so clones, with around nine tenths occurring only once. The specimen sequenced was PBMCs. The receptors stem from a woman aged 30 to 39 in good health and CMV-seronegative. CDR3s include the opening cysteine and the closing phenylalanine or tryptophan. Fields, in order: CDR3 length, clone size, D gene, V gene, J gene, CDR3 protein, CDR3 DNA. A D gene is named only where the DNA matches it firmly. Rows give clone size only sometimes, using once, few, many, or a class for an expanded clone.

15	.	TRBD2	TRBV11-2	TRBJ2-7	CASSGGEGIDYEQYF	TGTGCCAGCAGCGGCGGGGAGGGGATTGACTACGAGCAGTACTTC
13	.	.	TRBV18	TRBJ2-7	CASSKGGVYEQYF	TGTGCCAGCTCCAAAGGGGGGGTATACGAGCAGTACTTC
14	.	TRBD2	TRBV28	TRBJ2-1	CASSRGGISNEQFF	TGTGCCAGCAGCCGCGGGGGTATATCCAATGAGCAGTTCTTC
15	.	.	TRBV18	TRBJ1-1	CASSLRQDSNTEAFF	TGTGCCAGCTCACTCCGACAGGACTCGAACACTGAAGCTTTCTTT
14	.	TRBD1	TRBV7-2	TRBJ2-1	CASRLQGSYNEQFF	TGTGCCAGCAGGCTACAGGGGTCGTACAATGAGCAGTTCTTC
14	.	.	TRBV9	TRBJ1-6	CASSVGQGGSPLHF	TGTGCCAGCAGCGTAGGGCAGGGTGGTTCACCCCTCCACTTT
15	.	.	TRBV5-5	TRBJ1-6	CASSLGGQYNSPLHF	TGTGCCAGCAGCTTGGGAGGGCAGTATAATTCACCCCTCCACTTT
13	.	.	TRBV2	TRBJ2-7	CASRNQPGYEQYF	TGTGCCAGCAGGAACCAGCCAGGCTACGAGCAGTACTTC
14	.	TRBD2	TRBV19	TRBJ2-2	CASSAGGLTGELFF	TGTGCCAGTAGTGCGGGGGGCCTCACCGGGGAGCTGTTTTTT
15	once	TRBD1	TRBV25-1	TRBJ1-4	CASSELTGGGEKLFF	TGTGCCAGCAGTGAATTAACAGGGGGAGGGGAAAAACTGTTTTTT
15	.	.	TRBV27	TRBJ2-7	CASRLPRSPLGEQYF	TGTGCCAGCAGGTTACCCCGCTCACCTCTCGGCGAGCAGTACTTC
15	few	.	TRBV28	TRBJ1-5	CASGGGLYSNQPQHF	TGTGCCAGCGGGGGAGGCCTTTATAGCAATCAGCCCCAGCATTTT
13	.	TRBD1	TRBV29-1	TRBJ2-7	CSARQGGGYEQYF	TGCAGCGCCAGACAGGGGGGAGGCTACGAGCAGTACTTC
15	.	TRBD2	TRBV7-8	TRBJ2-1	CASSLGVGGNNEQFF	TGTGCCAGCAGCTTAGGAGTCGGGGGGAACAATGAGCAGTTCTTC
16	.	.	TRBV5-1	TRBJ2-2	CASSLRSGLNTGELFF	TGCGCCAGCAGCTTAAGGAGCGGGCTTAACACCGGGGAGCTGTTTTTT
14	.	.	TRBV2	TRBJ2-5	CASREWTDQETQYF	TGTGCCAGCAGGGAATGGACTGACCAAGAGACCCAGTACTTC
13	.	.	TRBV19	TRBJ1-2	CASSLNSRYGYTF	TGTGCCAGTAGCTTAAACTCCCGCTATGGCTACACCTTC
14	few	.	TRBV6-5	TRBJ2-6	CASSAVGGANVLTF	TGTGCCAGCAGTGCTGTCGGTGGGGCCAACGTCCTGACTTTC
16	.	.	TRBV7-8	TRBJ2-7	CASSPVSRTVDYEQYF	TGTGCCAGCAGCCCCGTCTCGCGGACAGTGGACTACGAGCAGTACTTC
14	.	.	TRBV10-3	TRBJ1-2	CAISESGINYGYTF	TGTGCCATCAGTGAGAGCGGAATTAACTATGGCTACACCTTC
15	.	.	TRBV4-1	TRBJ2-7	CASSQLRDNSYEQYF	TGCGCCAGCAGCCAACTCCGGGACAACTCCTACGAGCAGTACTTC
15	.	TRBD1	TRBV2	TRBJ2-7	CASREDRGRIYEQYF	TGTGCCAGCAGGGAAGACAGGGGGCGAATCTACGAGCAGTACTTC
15	.	TRBD1	TRBV5-4	TRBJ1-1	CASRVRGVDTNEAFF	TGTGCCAGCAGAGTCAGGGGGGTAGATACGAATGAAGCTTTCTTT
15	.	TRBD1	TRBV19	TRBJ2-2	CASSGTGVEGGELFF	TGTGCCAGTAGTGGGACAGGGGTAGAAGGCGGGGAGCTGTTTTTT
16	.	.	TRBV4-1	TRBJ2-1	CASSQDFAVGYNEQFF	TGCGCCAGCAGCCAAGATTTCGCGGTGGGTTACAATGAGCAGTTCTTC
19	.	TRBD1	TRBV7-8	TRBJ2-6	CASSYPTTRDSSGANVLTF	TGTGCCAGCAGCTACCCCACAACCCGGGACAGCTCTGGGGCCAACGTCCTGACTTTC
16	.	TRBD1	TRBV27	TRBJ2-7	CASSRRWDREALEQYF	TGTGCCAGCAGCCGTCGGTGGGACAGGGAGGCCCTCGAGCAGTACTTC
14	once	.	TRBV7-9	TRBJ1-3	CASSPRRGENTIYF	TGTGCCAGCAGCCCTCGACGGGGGGAAAACACCATATATTTT
16	once	TRBD1	TRBV10-2	TRBJ2-5	CATQQNVRGPQETQYF	TGCGCCACTCAGCAAAACGTTAGGGGGCCTCAGGAGACCCAGTACTTC
15	once	TRBD2	TRBV19	TRBJ2-1	CASHTLAAGGNEQFF	TGTGCCAGCCACACCCTAGCGGCTGGGGGCAATGAGCAGTTCTTC
15	.	.	TRBV5-1	TRBJ2-2	CASRGGGANTGELFF	TGCGCCAGCAGAGGGGGGGGCGCGAACACCGGGGAGCTGTTTTTT
17	.	TRBD1	TRBV7-2	TRBJ1-4	CASTPGGGTGVREKLFF	TGTGCCAGCACCCCAGGTGGGGGGACAGGGGTTCGGGAAAAACTGTTTTTT
17	.	TRBD2	TRBV18	TRBJ2-1	CASSPTSGRFPHNEQFF	TGTGCCAGCTCACCCACTAGCGGGAGGTTCCCTCACAATGAGCAGTTCTTC
17	once	TRBD2	TRBV7-9	TRBJ2-5	CASSLVPQEAGMGTQYF	TGTGCCAGCAGCTTAGTCCCACAGGAAGCGGGGATGGGGACCCAGTACTTC
16	.	.	TRBV4-1	TRBJ2-4	CASSQDLGVPRNIQYF	TGCGCCAGCAGCCAAGATCTCGGGGTACCTAGAAACATTCAGTACTTC
13	.	.	TRBV6-5	TRBJ1-1	CASSYRPGGEAFF	TGTGCCAGCAGTTACCGACCCGGGGGGGAAGCTTTCTTT
14	.	.	TRBV5-1	TRBJ2-7	CASSGNRVPYEQYF	TGCGCCAGCAGCGGCAACAGGGTTCCCTACGAGCAGTACTTC
18	.	TRBD2	TRBV5-8	TRBJ2-5	CASSSGGLAGGSQETQYF	TGTGCCAGCAGCAGCGGCGGACTAGCGGGGGGGTCCCAAGAGACCCAGTACTTC
17	.	TRBD2	TRBV5-6	TRBJ2-1	CASSLARSGGAWNEQFF	TGTGCCAGCAGCTTGGCCCGCAGCGGGGGGGCGTGGAATGAGCAGTTCTTC
13	.	.	TRBV12-5	TRBJ2-3	CASGPTEADTQYF	TGTGCTAGTGGTCCGACAGAGGCAGATACGCAGTATTTT
14	.	TRBD1	TRBV6-5	TRBJ1-2	CASSNNRDRKGYTF	TGTGCCAGCAGTAACAACCGGGACAGGAAAGGCTACACCTTC
16	.	TRBD1	TRBV7-9	TRBJ2-1	CASTLSGGQGGNEQFF	TGTGCCAGCACCCTCTCAGGGGGACAGGGAGGCAATGAGCAGTTCTTC
15	.	TRBD1	TRBV18	TRBJ1-6	CASSPRTGENSPLHF	TGTGCCAGCTCACCACGGACAGGGGAAAATTCACCCCTCCACTTT
14	once	TRBD2	TRBV4-1	TRBJ2-3	CASSQDGRADTQYF	TGCGCCAGCAGCCAAGACGGGAGGGCAGATACGCAGTATTTT
15	.	.	TRBV7-2	TRBJ1-2	CASSSLLLADYGYTF	TGTGCCAGCAGTTCTTTGCTCTTGGCGGACTATGGCTACACCTTC